This T cell receptor beta chain was found in a study of CD8+CD57+ T cells in acquired aplastic anemia. Both TCR beta VDJ combination and CDR3 sequence profiling were carried out. Genomic DNA was the template for this profiling. TCRdb re-derived calls from the reads in MiXCR, one entry per CDR3 protein. The table lists 150,000 to 200,000 distinct CDR3 sequences, under 70% of them singletons. This CDR3 contains 14 residues. V dropped 3 bases and J dropped 5 bases, with 14 bases sitting between them. Looked up from germline, CDR1 is SGHAT and CDR2 is FQNNGV. This sequence joins TRBV11-2 and TRBJ2-7, with D unresolved. This TCR was recovered from a human donor with severe aplastic anemia or a healthy control (not recorded which). Sequencing was performed on sorted CD4+, CD8+, or CD8+CD57+ T cells (not recorded which) from PBMCs. The CDR3, as DNA: TGTGCCAGCAGCTTGGGATGGCTGACTGACGAGCAGTACTTC. This codes for CASSLGWLTDEQYF.